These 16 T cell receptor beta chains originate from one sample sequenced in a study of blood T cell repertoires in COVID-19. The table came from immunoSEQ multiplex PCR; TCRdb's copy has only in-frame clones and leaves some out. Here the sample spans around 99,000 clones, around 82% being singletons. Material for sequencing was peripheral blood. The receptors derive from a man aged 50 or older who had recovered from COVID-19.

The CDR3 protein is CASSLGLAGVEQFF. The CDR3 DNA reads TGTGCCAGCAGCCTGGGACTAGCGGGGGTCGAGCAGTTCTTC. This chain links TRBV3-1 (or the pseudogene TRBV3-2) with TRBJ2-1; 14 positions agree with TRBD2. The junction had 3 bases not matched to a gene; V was cut back by 4 bases and J by 10 bases. This CDR3 is 14 amino acids long. Germline CDR1 is LGHDT and CDR2 is YNNKEL (reference sequence).

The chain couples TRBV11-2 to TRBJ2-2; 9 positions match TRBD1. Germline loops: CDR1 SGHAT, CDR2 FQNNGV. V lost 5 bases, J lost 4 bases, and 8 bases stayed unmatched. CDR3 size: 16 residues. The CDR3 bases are TGTGCCAGCAGCCCACCGGGACAGGGTATCACCGGGGAGCTGTTTTTT. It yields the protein CASSPPGQGITGELFF.

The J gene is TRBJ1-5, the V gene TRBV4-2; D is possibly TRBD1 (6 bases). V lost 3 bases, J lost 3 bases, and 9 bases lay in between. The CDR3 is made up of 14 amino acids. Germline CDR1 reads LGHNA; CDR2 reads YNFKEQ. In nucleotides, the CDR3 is TGTGCCAGCAGCCAGTGGACAGACAATCAGCCCCAGCATTTT. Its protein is CASSQWTDNQPQHF.

CDR3 region: CASSPFSRANTGELFF. CDR3 sequence (DNA): TGTGCCAGCTCACCATTTTCCAGGGCGAACACCGGGGAGCTGTTTTTT. This chain connects TRBV18 to TRBJ2-2; tentatively, D is TRBD1 (5 bases). Germline V gene data show CDR1 as KGHSH and CDR2 as LQKENI. The CDR3 spans 16 residues. Trimming left V 2 bases short and J 0 bases short, with 10 bases between.

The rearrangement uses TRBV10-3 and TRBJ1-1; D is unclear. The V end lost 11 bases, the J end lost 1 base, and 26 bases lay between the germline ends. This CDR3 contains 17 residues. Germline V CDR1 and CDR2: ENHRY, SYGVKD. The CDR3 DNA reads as TGTGCCTCCTCCCGCGATGTAGCTGTCCCGGCGAACACTGAAGCTTTCTTT. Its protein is CASSRDVAVPANTEAFF.

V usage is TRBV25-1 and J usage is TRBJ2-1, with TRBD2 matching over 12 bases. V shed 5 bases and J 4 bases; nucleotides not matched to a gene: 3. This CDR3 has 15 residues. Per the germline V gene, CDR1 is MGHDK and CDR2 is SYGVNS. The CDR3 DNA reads TGTGCCAGCAGTCCGACTAGCGGGAGTTACAATGAGCAGTTCTTC. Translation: CASSPTSGSYNEQFF. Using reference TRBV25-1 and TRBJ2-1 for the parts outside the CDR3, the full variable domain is EADIYQTPRYLVIGTGKKITLECSQTMGHDKMYWYQQDPGMELHLIHYSYGVNSTEKGDLSSESTVSRIRTEHFPLTLESARPSHTSQYLCASSPTSGSYNEQFFGPGTRLTVL.

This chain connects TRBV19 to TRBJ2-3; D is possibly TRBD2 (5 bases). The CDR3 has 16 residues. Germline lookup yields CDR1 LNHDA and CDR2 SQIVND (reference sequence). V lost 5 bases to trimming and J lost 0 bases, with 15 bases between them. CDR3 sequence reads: CASSPNGVFSTDTQYF. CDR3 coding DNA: TGTGCCAGTAGTCCCAACGGGGTCTTCAGCACAGATACGCAGTATTTT.

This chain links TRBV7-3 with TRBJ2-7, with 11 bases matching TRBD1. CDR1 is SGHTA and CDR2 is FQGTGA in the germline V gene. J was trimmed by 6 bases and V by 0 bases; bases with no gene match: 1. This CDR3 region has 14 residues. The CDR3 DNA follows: TGTGCCAGCAGCTTAACGGGACAGGGGGGCGAGCAGTACTTC. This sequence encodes CASSLTGQGGEQYF. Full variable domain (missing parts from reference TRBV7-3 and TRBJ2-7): GAGVSQTPSNKVTEKGKYVELRCDPISGHTALYWYRQSLGQGPEFLIYFQGTGAADDSGLPNDRFFAVRPEGSVSTLKIQRTERGDSAVYLCASSLTGQGGEQYFGPGTRLTVT.

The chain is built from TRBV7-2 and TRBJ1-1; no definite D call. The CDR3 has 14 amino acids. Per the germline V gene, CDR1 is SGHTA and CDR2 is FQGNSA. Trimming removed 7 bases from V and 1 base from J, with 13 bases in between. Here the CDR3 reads CASKEGGRNTEAFF. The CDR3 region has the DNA TGTGCCAGCAAAGAGGGCGGGAGGAACACTGAAGCTTTCTTT.

In DNA form, the CDR3 reads TGTGCCAGCAGTGCCGGGTATAATTCACCCCTCCACTTT. It is translated as CASSAGYNSPLHF. This sequence joins TRBV2 and TRBJ1-6, with no clear D. This CDR3 is built from 13 residues. The germline V and J ends were trimmed by 4 bases and 4 bases, with 5 bases remaining between them. Germline V gene data show CDR1 as SNHLY and CDR2 as FYNNEI.

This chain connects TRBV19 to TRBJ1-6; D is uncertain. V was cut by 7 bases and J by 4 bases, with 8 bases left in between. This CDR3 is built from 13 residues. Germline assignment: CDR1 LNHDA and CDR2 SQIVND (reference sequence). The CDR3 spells CASKRHYNSPLHF. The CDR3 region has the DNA TGTGCCAGTAAAAGACATTATAATTCACCCCTCCACTTT.

The CDR3 region has the DNA TGTGCCTGGAGCCCGGCGGGGGGCAAAGATACGCAGTATTTT. This translates into CAWSPAGGKDTQYF. The chain links TRBV30 to TRBJ2-3; 8 bases align to TRBD2. Trimming cost V 3 bases and J 5 bases; bases outside gene matches: 7. The length of the CDR3 is 14 residues. Germline V lookup: CDR1 GTSNPN, CDR2 SVGIG (reference sequence).

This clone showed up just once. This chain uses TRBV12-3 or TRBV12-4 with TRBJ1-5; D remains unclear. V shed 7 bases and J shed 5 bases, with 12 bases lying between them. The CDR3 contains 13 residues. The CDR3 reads CASTPRRDQPQHF. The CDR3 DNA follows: TGTGCCAGCACACCCCGTCGCGATCAGCCCCAGCATTTT.

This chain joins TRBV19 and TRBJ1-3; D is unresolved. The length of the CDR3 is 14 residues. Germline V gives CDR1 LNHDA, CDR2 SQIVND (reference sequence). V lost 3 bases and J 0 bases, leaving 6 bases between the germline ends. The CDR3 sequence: CASSIQSSGNTIYF. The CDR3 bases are TGTGCCAGTAGTATCCAGTCCTCTGGAAACACCATATATTTT.

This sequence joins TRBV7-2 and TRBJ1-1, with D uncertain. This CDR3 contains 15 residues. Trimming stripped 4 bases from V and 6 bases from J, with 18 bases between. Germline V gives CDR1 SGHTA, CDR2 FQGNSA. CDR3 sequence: CASSYSPPLGAEAFF. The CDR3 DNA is TGTGCCAGCAGCTATTCCCCTCCCCTGGGCGCTGAAGCTTTCTTT.

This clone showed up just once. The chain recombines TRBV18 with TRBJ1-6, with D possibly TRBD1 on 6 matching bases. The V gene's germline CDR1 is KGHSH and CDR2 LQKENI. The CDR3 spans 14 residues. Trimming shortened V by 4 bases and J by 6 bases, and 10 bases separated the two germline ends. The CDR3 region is CASSLGQSNSPLHF. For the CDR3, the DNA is TGTGCCAGCTCACTCGGACAGAGTAATTCACCCCTCCACTTT. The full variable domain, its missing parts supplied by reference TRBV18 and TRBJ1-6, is NAGVMQNPRHLVRRRGQEARLRCSPMKGHSHVYWYRQLPEEGLKFMVYLQKENIIDESGMPKERFSAEFPKEGPSILRIQQVVRGDSAAYFCASSLGQSNSPLHFGNGTRLTVT.